The clone carrying this T cell receptor (beta chain) was counted at least ten times. Antigen unknown. The data derive from a study of T cells after yellow fever vaccination. Study-level results: Researchers cautioned that FACS-sorted repertoires could harbor abundant clonotypes contaminating from the bulk population. Reappearance after the booster was seen for most primary-vaccination clones, at roughly 96% CD4 and roughly 90% CD8. A limited proportion of clonotypes was detected within both the CD4 and CD8 compartments.

UMIs were added to TCR cDNA along with a universal primer site when it was made by 5'RACE template switching. TCRdb passed the 5' RACE reads through MiXCR, listing each CDR3 protein once. This table holds tens of thousands of distinct CDR3 sequences, 7.4% found once. The source was CD8+ T cells sorted from PBMCs, collected 15 days after the yellow fever booster vaccination. The source of this sequence is a man aged 25 to 45 who received the YFV17D yellow fever vaccine.

DNA of the CDR3: TGTGCCAGCAGCCACAGGACTAGCGGAGGCTACGAGCAGTACTTC. Translated: CASSHRTSGGYEQYF. The chain combines TRBV7-2 with TRBJ2-7, with 10 positions matching TRBD2. The CDR3 totals 15 residues. The junction had 7 bases not matched to a gene; V was cut back by 5 bases and J by 3 bases. The germline gives CDR1 SGHTA, CDR2 FQGNSA.